This T cell receptor (beta chain) is from a study of shared clonotypes between healthy human individuals. Study processing details: ImmunoSEQ output held junction-only sequences without quality scores, so filtering differed. Generated by immunoSEQ multiplex PCR, the TCRdb table keeps only in-frame clones and is missing some. The D gene and trimming were derived from the DNA, and the V and J assignments and clone size from that table. The profile shows 450,000 to 600,000 clones, 79% of them singletons. This clone was counted once. Its target is unknown. Caucasian adults residing in Nashville, Tennessee made up all the donors. Germline values: CDR1 MDHEN, CDR2 SYDVKM. The CDR3 loop spans 15 amino acids. Deletions cut 3 bases from V and 6 bases from J, with 15 bases between. Study findings and constraints: Depth of sequencing was expected to influence donor clonotype sharing.

This receptor was taken from a woman in her thirties or forties in good health. Some clones in this sample may be carry-over from other donors' samples. J is TRBJ2-1 and V is TRBV28; TRBD2 might be the D (6 bases). The sample comprised PBMCs. CDR3 DNA sequence: TGTGCCAGCAGTTTCTTCGGGACTGGACTCAATGAGCAGTTCTTC. It yields the protein CASSFFGTGLNEQFF.